Shown below are 31 T cell receptor beta chains from a single sample sequenced in a study of T cells in Graves' hyperthyroidism and ophthalmopathy. TCR beta CDR3 regions were amplified from RNA. The HTBI primer set drove a first-round RT-PCR of the TCR CDR3. TCRdb used MiXCR to reprocess the multiplex PCR reads, holding one entry per CDR3 protein. The table records some 620,000 distinct CDR3 sequences, around 15% of them present only once. The sample was blood. The receptors were sampled from a woman younger than 45 with Graves' hyperthyroidism.

Turning to this clonotype: A much larger clone sits a single nucleotide away, making a read error possible. This chain connects TRBV29-1 to TRBJ2-1; 10 bases line up with TRBD2. The CDR3 spans 13 residues. Germline V gene data show CDR1 as SQVTM and CDR2 as ANQGSEA. For the CDR3, the DNA is TGCAGCGTTGGACTAGCGGGTCACAATGCGCAGTTCTTC. Translating gives CSVGLAGHNAQFF.

This clonotype has just a few counts. The chain employs TRBV7-2 and TRBJ2-7, with TRBD2 matching 10 bases. The CDR3 covers 16 residues. Germline values: CDR1 SGHTA, CDR2 FQGNSA. The junction had 12 bases not matched to a gene; V was cut back by 3 bases and J by 7 bases. CDR3 DNA sequence: TGTGCCAGCAGCTTCCGAATGAGCGGGAGGGCGGGGGAGCAGTACTTC. The encoded protein is CASSFRMSGRAGEQYF.

This clonotype was detected a few times. The chain joins TRBV4-1 to TRBJ2-7; 7 positions match TRBD1. This CDR3 is built from 14 residues. The V gene's germline CDR1 is MGHRA and CDR2 YSYEKL. V was clipped by 2 bases and J by 5 bases; unmatched bases: 6. The CDR3 protein is CASSQPGRGNEQYF. CDR3 nucleotides: TGCGCCAGCAGCCAACCGGGCAGGGGGAACGAGCAGTACTTC.

This clonotype was counted ten times or more. The DNA for the CDR3 is TGTGCCAGCAGCTTCTTGACTAGCGGGAGTTACGAGCAGTACTTC. Translation: CASSFLTSGSYEQYF. This sequence joins TRBV5-5 and TRBJ2-7; 12 nucleotides agree with TRBD2. V shed 2 bases, J shed 4 bases, and the junction held 4 bases outside the gene matches. Germline CDR1 is SGHKS and CDR2 is YYEKEE (reference sequence). This CDR3 contains 15 residues.

In this sample, this clonotype turned up a few times. The chain combines TRBV10-1 with TRBJ1-1; D is ambiguous. V gave up 0 bases and J gave up 0 bases, with 5 bases separating them. Germline CDR1 and CDR2: WNHNN and SYGVQD (reference sequence). The CDR3 has 14 amino acids. The CDR3: CASSESRVNTEAFF. CDR3 bases: TGCGCCAGCAGTGAGTCTAGAGTGAACACTGAAGCTTTCTTT.

This clonotype was recorded many times. The rearrangement joins TRBV27 to TRBJ2-1; 9 nucleotides align to TRBD1. CDR3 length: 15 amino acids. Germline CDR1 and CDR2: MNHEY and SMNVEV (reference sequence). Trimming removed 5 bases from V and 3 bases from J; junction bases left unmatched: 5. DNA of the CDR3: TGTGCCAGCAGTCGGACAGGGGCGCTCTACAATGAGCAGTTCTTC. Protein: CASSRTGALYNEQFF.

This clonotype came up many times. The chain recombines TRBV20-1 with TRBJ2-3, with TRBD1 matching over 7 bases. Germline V gene data show CDR1 as DFQATT and CDR2 as SNEGSKA (reference sequence). V lost 5 bases and J lost 7; bases outside the gene matches: 15. The CDR3 is 15 residues long. DNA of the CDR3: TGCAGTGCTCCTACCATTCAACAGGGGTCATATACGCAGTATTTT. The encoded protein is CSAPTIQQGSYTQYF.

This clonotype was seen ten or more times. V gene TRBV12-3 or TRBV12-4 combines with J gene TRBJ2-1; TRBD2 matches at 10 bases. The CDR3 consists of 16 residues. V dropped 1 base and J dropped 6; count of bases not matched to a gene: 6. The DNA for the CDR3 is TGTGCCAGCAGTTTAGGATTAGCGGGAGGTATCAATGAGCAGTTCTTC. Translation gives CASSLGLAGGINEQFF.

Ten or more counts support this clonotype. This sequence joins TRBV6-1 and TRBJ2-7; no clear D. Trimming cost V 2 bases and J 7 bases, with 12 bases left between them. The germline V gene has CDR1 MNHNS and CDR2 SASEGT. This CDR3 comprises 13 residues. CDR3 sequence reads: CASSEIWAREQYF. DNA for the CDR3: TGTGCCAGCAGTGAAATATGGGCGCGTGAGCAGTACTTC.

The chain carries TRBV18 and TRBJ2-7, with TRBD1 matching over 8 bases. CDR1 and CDR2 (germline): KGHSH, LQKENI. CDR3 length: 16 residues. J gave up 3 bases and V 3 bases, and 10 bases lay outside the gene matches. CDR3 loop: CASSPPVTGVYYEQYF. For the CDR3, the DNA is TGTGCCAGCTCACCCCCCGTGACAGGGGTATACTACGAGCAGTACTTC.

The chain recombines TRBV2 with TRBJ2-1; D may be TRBD1 (6 bases). The CDR3 has 16 amino acids. Trimming left V 6 bases short and J 4 bases short, with 19 bases between. Germline V gives CDR1 SNHLY, CDR2 FYNNEI. The CDR3 protein is CASSPRGGHHYNEQFF. DNA for the CDR3: TGTGCCAGCAGCCCTCGTGGGGGACACCATTACAATGAGCAGTTCTTC.

This clonotype was recorded once. This chain connects TRBV9 to TRBJ1-4; a possible D gene is TRBD1 (5 bases). The CDR3 covers 15 residues. CDR1 is SGDLS, CDR2 YYNGEE, per germline. Trimming left V 4 bases short and J 4 bases short, with 14 bases between. The CDR3 DNA reads TGTGCCAGCAGCACCTCCGGACAAGTTAATGAAAAACTGTTTTTT. This translates into CASSTSGQVNEKLFF.

The V gene is TRBV6-1, the J gene TRBJ2-4; TRBD1 aligns across 8 bases. Germline assignment: CDR1 MNHNS and CDR2 SASEGT. The CDR3 runs to 18 residues. With V trimmed by 5 bases and J by 2 bases, 14 bases remained unmatched. Here the CDR3 DNA reads TGTGCCAGCAGTAGTTCCTTGCAGGGGGCGCTTTCCAAAAACATTCAGTACTTC. As protein: CASSSSLQGALSKNIQYF.

This clonotype was observed many times. This chain uses TRBV5-1 with TRBJ2-1; 12 positions agree with TRBD1. CDR1 and CDR2 from the germline V gene are SGHRS and YFSETQ. The CDR3 has 17 amino acids. The J segment lost 4 bases and the V segment lost 0 bases, leaving 5 bases of the junction unmatched. The CDR3 loop reads CASSLDGTGGLYNEQFF. The CDR3 DNA reads as TGCGCCAGCAGCTTGGACGGGACAGGGGGCTTGTACAATGAGCAGTTCTTC. Based on the CDR3 plus reference TRBV5-1 and TRBJ2-1, the full variable domain is KAGVTQTPRYLIKTRGQQVTLSCSPISGHRSVSWYQQTPGQGLQFLFEYFSETQRNKGNFPGRFSGRQFSNSRSEMNVSTLELGDSALYLCASSLDGTGGLYNEQFFGPGTRLTVL.

Ten or more counts support this clonotype. The rearrangement uses TRBV7-2 and TRBJ2-1, with TRBD2 matching over 12 bases. The CDR3 has 14 amino acids. After removal of 1 base from V and 15 bases from J, the junction contained 7 bases not matched to a gene. Germline lookup yields CDR1 SGHTA and CDR2 FQGNSA. The CDR3 here is CASSLGLAGGSRFF. CDR3 in DNA: TGTGCCAGCAGCTTAGGGCTAGCGGGAGGGTCCAGGTTCTTC.

In this sample, this clonotype turned up many times. V and J are TRBV13 and TRBJ2-5, with D perhaps TRBD1 (5 bases). The CDR3 contains 14 residues. Deletions cut 4 bases from V and 5 bases from J, with 14 bases between. Germline V gene data show CDR1 as PRHDT and CDR2 as FYEKMQ (reference sequence). In DNA form, the CDR3 reads TGTGCCAGCAGCTCGAGGACGGCAGGGGAGACCCAGTACTTC. This gives the protein CASSSRTAGETQYF.

This clonotype was recorded a few times. V usage is TRBV3-1 and J usage is TRBJ2-7, with D maybe TRBD2 (5 bases). From germline, CDR1 is LGHDT and CDR2 YNNKEL (reference sequence). The CDR3 has 13 residues. Trimming pared 4 bases from V and 4 bases from J, leaving 11 bases between. This CDR3 reads CASSPDWSYEQYF. The CDR3 nucleotides read TGTGCCAGCAGCCCGGACTGGAGTTACGAGCAGTACTTC.

In this sample, this clonotype turned up a few times. This sequence joins TRBV6-2 or TRBV6-3 and TRBJ2-1, with D tentatively TRBD2 (6 bases). Deletions cut 7 bases from V and 10 bases from J, with 17 bases between. Germline CDR1 is MNHEY and CDR2 is SVGEGT. The CDR3 spans 13 residues. The CDR3 loop reads CASTWAGRKEQFF. The CDR3 DNA is TGTGCCAGCACGTGGGCAGGGAGGAAGGAGCAGTTCTTC.

This clonotype was detected only a few times. The gene calls are TRBV6-1 and TRBJ2-5; D is unclear. Germline CDR1 reads MNHNS; CDR2 reads SASEGT. The CDR3 is 12 amino acids. Trimming stripped 6 bases from V and 5 bases from J, with 10 bases between. This CDR3 reads CASSATSETQYF. The CDR3 DNA reads as TGTGCCAGCAGCGCGACTTCGGAGACCCAGTACTTC.

This clonotype was recorded a few times. A much larger clone is a single base away; this may be a read error. CDR3 bases: TGCAGCGTTGAAAGAGACTACGAGCAGTACTTC. Its protein product is CSVERDYEQYF. The gene calls are TRBV29-1 and TRBJ2-7, with D uncertain. With 2 bases removed from V and 3 bases from J, the gap between germline ends came to 5 bases. The CDR3 contains 11 residues. Germline-derived CDR1 and CDR2 are SQVTM and ANQGSEA.

This clonotype has ten or more counts. The V and J genes are TRBV24-1 and TRBJ2-3; D perhaps matches TRBD2 (5 bases). From germline, CDR1 is KGHDR and CDR2 SFDVKD. There are 18 residues in the CDR3. V was pared by 6 bases and J by 2 bases, with 23 bases between. The CDR3 bases are TGTGCCACCAGTCGAGTGCGGGCGTCCCAAATCGTCACAGATACGCAGTATTTT. Translation: CATSRVRASQIVTDTQYF.

The chain has TRBV20-1 and TRBJ2-1; the match to TRBD2 covers 9 bases. Germline lookup yields CDR1 DFQATT and CDR2 SNEGSKA (reference sequence). Germline trimming cut 4 bases from V and 3 bases from J; bases unmatched to any gene: 10. The CDR3 has 16 amino acids. The CDR3 loop is CSATQIAGAGYNEQFF. CDR3 in DNA: TGCAGTGCTACCCAGATAGCGGGAGCGGGCTACAATGAGCAGTTCTTC.

The chain is built from TRBV6-2 or TRBV6-3 and TRBJ1-1; D uncertain. The CDR3 has 11 amino acids. Between the trimmed V and J ends, which lost 8 bases and 7 bases, there was a span of 11 bases. CDR1 is MNHEY and CDR2 is SVGEGT in the germline V gene. The CDR3 bases are TGTGCCAGCTCGTCGGGAATTGAAGCTTTCTTT. Protein product: CASSSGIEAFF.

This clonotype was detected only a few times. The V call is TRBV18, the J call TRBJ1-1; TRBD1 agrees at 7 bases. The V gene's germline CDR1 is KGHSH and CDR2 LQKENI. The CDR3 is made up of 17 amino acids. Losses at the gene ends were 2 bases for V and 6 bases for J; bases not matched to a gene: 15. The CDR3 loop is CASSPGTQGWRLAEAFF. The DNA of the CDR3 is TGTGCCAGCTCACCAGGCACACAGGGGTGGAGGTTGGCTGAAGCTTTCTTT.

This clonotype was seen repeatedly, ten times or more. The chain employs TRBV20-1 and TRBJ2-7; weak D call: TRBD1 (6 bases). The CDR3 length is 17 residues. The V and J ends lost 6 bases and 0 bases respectively, with 24 bases between them. Per the germline V gene, CDR1 is DFQATT and CDR2 is SNEGSKA (reference sequence). The CDR3 nucleotides are TGCAGTGCACAGGGACACTTGGTCAGCGGCAGCTCCTACGAGCAGTACTTC. Protein sequence: CSAQGHLVSGSSYEQYF.

A few counts support this clonotype. V and J are TRBV10-1 and TRBJ2-3, with D possibly TRBD1 on 5 matching bases. Germline V lookup: CDR1 WNHNN, CDR2 SYGVQD (reference sequence). Trimming pared 0 bases from V and 0 bases from J, leaving 25 bases between. The CDR3 covers 21 residues. CDR3 loop: CASSESTVRARQTASTDTQYF. CDR3 coding DNA: TGCGCCAGCAGTGAGTCGACTGTTCGCGCTCGGCAGACAGCTAGCACAGATACGCAGTATTTT.

This clonotype has ten or more counts. V is TRBV6-2 or TRBV6-3 and J is TRBJ2-3; 10 bases match TRBD2. Unmatched junction bases numbered 16, after V lost 5 bases and J lost 2 bases. The CDR3 sequence is 19 residues long. Germline CDR1 is MNHEY and CDR2 is SVGEGT. This chain's CDR3 is CASSPDLAGDLFDTDTQYF. In DNA form, the CDR3 reads TGTGCCAGCAGTCCTGATCTAGCGGGAGATCTGTTTGACACAGATACGCAGTATTTT.

This chain connects TRBV20-1 to TRBJ2-7, with 8 nucleotides matching TRBD1. Germline-derived CDR1 and CDR2 are DFQATT and SNEGSKA (reference sequence). Germline trimming cut 2 bases from V and 3 bases from J; bases unmatched to any gene: 9. This CDR3 is built from 15 residues. CDR3 loop: CSARPGNRGIYEQYF. DNA of the CDR3: TGCAGTGCTAGACCAGGGAACAGGGGGATCTACGAGCAGTACTTC.

This clonotype was recorded at least ten times. The junction departs from the called germline gene at one end, perhaps through a read error. The chain couples TRBV28 to TRBJ2-5; D is unresolved. Per germline, CDR1 MDHEN and CDR2 SYDVKM. This CDR3 is 13 amino acids long. The CDR3 sequence is CANSLTPEETQYF. CDR3 in DNA: TGTGCCAACAGTTTGACTCCCGAAGAGACCCAGTACTTC.

At least ten counts were recorded for this clonotype. The chain links TRBV27 to TRBJ2-7; 7 positions agree with TRBD1. This CDR3 is 14 amino acids long. V lost 3 bases and J lost 7; bases outside the gene matches: 9. CDR1 is MNHEY, CDR2 SMNVEV, per germline (reference sequence). The CDR3 DNA sequence: TGTGCCAGCAGTTTCGGCGGCAGGGGGAATGAGCAGTACTTC. Protein product: CASSFGGRGNEQYF.

The chain has TRBV6-1 and TRBJ2-1; D is possibly TRBD2 (5 bases). V was trimmed by 5 bases and J by 4 bases, leaving 15 bases between them. The germline V gene encodes CDR1 MNHNS and CDR2 SASEGT. The CDR3 extends over 15 amino acids. This CDR3 is CASSLGLDLYNEQFF. CDR3 in DNA: TGTGCCAGCAGTCTCGGACTTGACCTATACAATGAGCAGTTCTTC.